The rows below give T cell receptor beta chains drawn from one sample of a study of T cells in Graves' hyperthyroidism and ophthalmopathy. TCRdb passed the multiplex PCR reads through MiXCR, listing each CDR3 protein once. The data hold about 380,000 distinct CDR3 sequences, with roughly 12% observed a single time. Sequences were obtained from blood. The receptors come from a young man with Graves' hyperthyroidism that later progressed to Graves' ophthalmopathy. The CDR3 runs from the conserved cysteine through the conserved F or W. A D gene is named only where the DNA matches it firmly. Size is omitted from some rows. Given values are once, few, many or a class for expanded clones.

cdr3_nt | cdr3_aa | clone_size | j_call | d_call | v_call
TGTGCCAGCAGTGAAGCAATCGACAGGGCGGACAAAAACATTCAGTACTTC | CASSEAIDRADKNIQYF | . | TRBJ2-4 | TRBD1 | TRBV6-1
TGCAGTGCTACCGGGACAGGGGACAATGAGCAGTTCTTC | CSATGTGDNEQFF | many | TRBJ2-1 | TRBD1 | TRBV20-1
TGTGCCAGCAGTGACCCCCCCCGGTCACGAAAACTGTTTTTT | CASSDPPRSRKLFF | many | TRBJ1-4 | . | TRBV28
TGTGCCAGCAGCCCTACGGAAGCCGGTGGCTACACCTTC | CASSPTEAGGYTF | many | TRBJ1-2 | . | TRBV7-9
TGTGCCAGCAGTTACCGGTGGCGGGGGAACCAAGAGACCCAGTACTTC | CASSYRWRGNQETQYF | many | TRBJ2-5 | TRBD2 | TRBV6-5
TGTGCCAGCAGCTTGCAAGGCTCACGCGAGCAGTACTTC | CASSLQGSREQYF | . | TRBJ2-7 | . | TRBV5-6
TGTGCCAGCAGCGCCAAACTAGCGGGGGCGAACACCGGGGAGCTGTTTTTT | CASSAKLAGANTGELFF | few | TRBJ2-2 | TRBD2 | TRBV9
TGTGCCAGTAGTATAGTCCCGGGGAGGGAGCAGTACTTC | CASSIVPGREQYF | . | TRBJ2-7 | . | TRBV19
TGCGCCAGCAGCCACGGGCCCGCGTACGAGCAGTACTTC | CASSHGPAYEQYF | . | TRBJ2-7 | . | TRBV5-1
TGTGCCAGCAGCCAAGATCGGGCAGGGAGCTCCTACGAGCAGTACTTC | CASSQDRAGSSYEQYF | few | TRBJ2-7 | . | TRBV4-2
TGTGCCAGCAGCCAAGAGCTAAGGGCGACAGATACGCAGTATTTT | CASSQELRATDTQYF | . | TRBJ2-3 | . | TRBV4-2
TGTGCCATCAGTGAAAATAGGGAGGGTAACATTCAGTACTTC | CAISENREGNIQYF | . | TRBJ2-4 | TRBD2 | TRBV10-3
TGCAGCGTTGAAGGGGACAGGGACGAGCAGTACTTC | CSVEGDRDEQYF | many | TRBJ2-7 | TRBD1 | TRBV29-1
TGTGCCAGCAGTTCCCCGGCAGTGGCGGACACTGAAGCTTTCTTT | CASSSPAVADTEAFF | many | TRBJ1-1 | . | TRBV28
TGTGCCAGCAGACTCGGGCAGGGCTCGAATGAGCAGTTCTTC | CASRLGQGSNEQFF | many | TRBJ2-1 | . | TRBV28
TGTGCCAGCAGGGTCGGGGGACTATTCAATCAGCCCCAGCATTTT | CASRVGGLFNQPQHF | many | TRBJ1-5 | . | TRBV6-1
TGTGCCACCAGTGATAGCCCCCCTATGAAAGAGACCCAGTACTTC | CATSDSPPMKETQYF | . | TRBJ2-5 | . | TRBV24-1
TGTGCCAGCAGTTCCGGGGCGAATTCCTACGAGCAGTACTTC | CASSSGANSYEQYF | many | TRBJ2-7 | . | TRBV7-8
TGTGCCAGCAGTCCCTCGTTTGGATGGAGTCTTGGCGAGCAGTACTTC | CASSPSFGWSLGEQYF | many | TRBJ2-7 | . | TRBV6-1
TGTGCCACCAGCGAACTAAGACAGGGGTCGGGCAACATTCAGTACTTC | CATSELRQGSGNIQYF | few | TRBJ2-4 | TRBD1 | TRBV15
TGCAGTGCCTCCCCACAGGGGGGTTATCAGCCCCAGCATTTT | CSASPQGGYQPQHF | many | TRBJ1-5 | TRBD1 | TRBV20-1
TGTGCCAGTAGTCCTATGGACGGTTCCTACGAGCAGTACTTC | CASSPMDGSYEQYF | few | TRBJ2-7 | . | TRBV19
TGTGCCAGCAGCAGACAGGCTATTATGGAGGAAGCTTTCTTT | CASSRQAIMEEAFF | many | TRBJ1-1 | . | TRBV9
TGCGCCAGCAGCCTATCGACGCCCGGGGCGCAGTATTTT | CASSLSTPGAQYF | . | TRBJ2-3 | . | TRBV5-1
TGCGCCAGCAGCTTGCGGGACACCCGTAATGAAAAACTGTTTTTT | CASSLRDTRNEKLFF | few | TRBJ1-4 | . | TRBV5-1
TGTGCCAGCAGGCGAGGACAGCACTCTGGAAACACCATATATTTT | CASRRGQHSGNTIYF | few | TRBJ1-3 | . | TRBV3-1
TGTGCCAGCAGCACAACAGGGGTCCTCGTCACTGAAGCTTTCTTT | CASSTTGVLVTEAFF | . | TRBJ1-1 | TRBD1 | TRBV11-2
TGTGCCATTAAAGACAGTACGAACAATCAGCCCCAGCATTTT | CAIKDSTNNQPQHF | many | TRBJ1-5 | . | TRBV10-3
TGCAGTGCTAGTCCCTATATACAGGGGAACACTGAAGCTTTCTTT | CSASPYIQGNTEAFF | many | TRBJ1-1 | . | TRBV20-1
TGTGCCAGCAGATTAATCCGGGACAGGGTCTACGAGCAGTACTTC | CASRLIRDRVYEQYF | many | TRBJ2-7 | TRBD1 | TRBV6-1
TGCAGTGCCCTCATGGACAGGGTGTATCAGCCCCAGCATTTT | CSALMDRVYQPQHF | many | TRBJ1-5 | TRBD1 | TRBV20-1
TGTGCCATCAGTGGCTCCCAGAACACTGAAGCTTTCTTT | CAISGSQNTEAFF | . | TRBJ1-1 | . | TRBV10-3
TGTGCCAGCAGATCTACAGGAACCTCTGGAAACTCCATATATTTT | CASRSTGTSGNSIYF | many | TRBJ1-3 | . | TRBV28
TGTGCCAGCAGCTTTACGGGAAGCTCCTACGAGCAGTACTTC | CASSFTGSSYEQYF | many | TRBJ2-7 | . | TRBV11-2
TGTGCCTGGAGTTACACCCACGAGACCCAGTACTTC | CAWSYTHETQYF | many | TRBJ2-5 | . | TRBV30
TGTGCCAGCAGCCCAGGGACAGGGGGAGGAAACACCATATATTTT | CASSPGTGGGNTIYF | . | TRBJ1-3 | TRBD1 | TRBV27
TGTGCCTGGAGTGTAGCGGGGGCGAGCTCTAATGAAAAACTGTTTTTT | CAWSVAGASSNEKLFF | . | TRBJ1-4 | . | TRBV30
TGTGCCAGCAGAGCTAGCGGGGTCAGCGAGCAGTACTTC | CASRASGVSEQYF | few | TRBJ2-7 | TRBD2 | TRBV6-1
TGTGCCAGCAAAACCGGTGACAATGAGCAGTTCTTC | CASKTGDNEQFF | . | TRBJ2-1 | . | TRBV5-4
TGTGCCAGCAGTTACTGGCAGAACCTTTCCCCCGGGGAGCTGTTTTTT | CASSYWQNLSPGELFF | few | TRBJ2-2 | . | TRBV6-1
TGTGCCAGCAGCTTGACAGGGGCGGGCCACACCACAGATACGCAGTATTTT | CASSLTGAGHTTDTQYF | . | TRBJ2-3 | TRBD1 | TRBV28
TGTGCCAGCAGTCCCCTCGGGTTTGGGAACACTGAAGCTTTCTTT | CASSPLGFGNTEAFF | . | TRBJ1-1 | . | TRBV12-3/TRBV12-4
TGTGCCAGCTCACCACGGGACACCGGGGAGCTGTTTTTT | CASSPRDTGELFF | many | TRBJ2-2 | . | TRBV18
TGTGCCAGCAGTCACACGACAGGGGGAAGCGGGGAGCTGTTTTTT | CASSHTTGGSGELFF | many | TRBJ2-2 | TRBD1 | TRBV7-9
TGTGCCAGCAGCTTGGCTAGCGGGGCTACAGCGTACAATGAGCAGTTCTTC | CASSLASGATAYNEQFF | few | TRBJ2-1 | TRBD2 | TRBV11-2
TGTGCCATCAGTGCTATGAATGGGTATGGCTACACCTTC | CAISAMNGYGYTF | few | TRBJ1-2 | . | TRBV10-3
TGTGCCAGCAGTGAATTGCCCTACTACGAGCAGTACTTC | CASSELPYYEQYF | . | TRBJ2-7 | . | TRBV6-1
TGTGGCAGCAGCGTAGAGCCGACCAGGGCGGGTGAGACCCAGTACTTC | CGSSVEPTRAGETQYF | . | TRBJ2-5 | . | TRBV9
TGTGCCAGTAGTATCAGGGGGGATCACGGGGAGCTGTTTTTT | CASSIRGDHGELFF | . | TRBJ2-2 | . | TRBV19
TGTGCCAGCAGATTGACAGGGAATAGCAATCAGCCCCAGCATTTT | CASRLTGNSNQPQHF | many | TRBJ1-5 | TRBD1 | TRBV12-3/TRBV12-4
TGTGCCAGCAGGAAAGGGACGGACTTTAGGAGCTACAATGAGCAGTTCTTC | CASRKGTDFRSYNEQFF | many | TRBJ2-1 | . | TRBV6-1